The 8 T cell receptor beta chains below were found in one sample sequenced in a study of high-grade serous ovarian cancer treatment subgroups. The protocol was immunoSEQ multiplex PCR, while the TCRdb copy is restricted to in-frame clones and leaves out a portion. The sample consists of 9,500 to 15,000 clones, 88% of them appearing once. Tumor samples were taken before definitive surgery or chemotherapy. Sequencing used tumor tissue. Receptors were obtained from a human donor with high-grade serous ovarian cancer.

In DNA form, the CDR3 reads TGTGCCAGCAGCTCAGGTTTTTCACCGCCCCAGCATTTT. Its translation is CASSSGFSPPQHF. V usage is TRBV5-6 and J usage is TRBJ1-5, with no clear D. The germline V gene encodes CDR1 SGHDT and CDR2 YYEEEE. The CDR3 spans 13 residues. V was shortened by 3 bases and J by 9 bases, with 13 bases between the two germline ends.

This chain uses TRBV9 with TRBJ2-7; D is uncertain. The CDR3 length is 14 residues. Germline CDR1 is SGDLS and CDR2 is YYNGEE. The V end was cut by 4 bases, the J end by 2 bases, with 13 bases between. The CDR3 DNA sequence: TGTGCCAGCAGCCTCGGACGCAACCCCTACGAGCAGTACTTC. Protein product: CASSLGRNPYEQYF. The whole variable domain, filled in from reference TRBV9 and TRBJ2-7, reads DSGVTQTPKHLITATGQRVTLRCSPRSGDLSVYWYQQSLDQGLQFLIQYYNGEERAKGNILERFSAQQFPDLHSELNLSSLELGDSALYFCASSLGRNPYEQYFGPGTRLTVT.

The chain is built from TRBV2 and TRBJ2-5; D is unclear. Per germline, CDR1 SNHLY and CDR2 FYNNEI. The V end was cut by 2 bases, the J end by 0 bases, with 7 bases between. The CDR3 covers 14 residues. In DNA form, the CDR3 reads TGTGCCAGCAGTGAAATAAACAACCAAGAGACCCAGTACTTC. This gives the protein CASSEINNQETQYF.

This chain links TRBV11-1 with TRBJ2-5; 10 positions match TRBD1. CDR3 size: 16 residues. The germline V gene has CDR1 SGHAT and CDR2 FQDESV (reference sequence). Trimming took 1 base from V and 1 from J; bases not matched to a gene: 3. The CDR3 here is CASSLVWDRGQETQYF. The CDR3 coding sequence is TGTGCCAGCAGCTTAGTGTGGGACAGGGGCCAAGAGACCCAGTACTTC. Full variable domain (rest looked up from reference TRBV11-1 and TRBJ2-5): EAEVAQSPRYKITEKSQAVAFWCDPISGHATLYWYRQILGQGPELLVQFQDESVVDDSQLPKDRFSAERLKGVDSTLKIQPAELGDSAMYLCASSLVWDRGQETQYFGPGTRLLVL.

The chain combines TRBV6-1 with TRBJ1-1; D uncertain. V shed 4 bases and J shed 3 bases, with 6 bases lying between them. Germline CDR1 and CDR2: MNHNS and SASEGT. The CDR3 has 12 residues. The CDR3 reads CASSGLDTEAFF. The CDR3 DNA reads TGTGCCAGCAGTGGATTAGACACTGAAGCTTTCTTT.

This chain uses TRBV7-2 with TRBJ2-5; 9 bases map to TRBD1. With V trimmed by 5 bases and J by 5 bases, 9 bases remained unmatched. The CDR3 contains 15 residues. The germline V gene encodes CDR1 SGHTA and CDR2 FQGNSA. The CDR3 loop reads CASSAQGAFGETQYF. DNA of the CDR3: TGTGCCAGCAGCGCACAGGGGGCCTTCGGGGAGACCCAGTACTTC.

The chain has TRBV19 and TRBJ1-5; 9 nucleotides line up with TRBD1. V lost 5 bases, J lost 7 bases, and 9 bases stayed unmatched. The length of the CDR3 is 15 residues. Germline V CDR1 and CDR2: LNHDA, SQIVND (reference sequence). CDR3 protein: CASSPGTGSRQPQHF. CDR3 in DNA: TGTGCCAGTAGTCCCGGGACAGGGAGTCGGCAGCCCCAGCATTTT.

The chain joins TRBV18 to TRBJ2-2, with D possibly matching TRBD1 (6 bases). In germline, CDR1 is KGHSH, CDR2 LQKENI. The CDR3 consists of 14 residues. The germline V and J ends were trimmed by 7 bases and 0 bases, with 9 bases remaining between them. The CDR3 nucleotides are TGTGCCAGCTTAGGACAGACGAACACCGGGGAGCTGTTTTTT. Residues: CASLGQTNTGELFF.